This TCR beta chain was recorded in a study of OX40 agonist ivuxolimab in advanced cancers. For the wider study: Ivuxolimab, which targeted the costimulatory receptor OX40 (CD134), was an agonistic, fully human IgG2 monoclonal antibody. Intravenous ivuxolimab was administered to patients every 2 weeks at six dose levels: 0.01, 0.1, 0.3, 1.5, 3 and 10 mg/kg. Of the approximately 50 dose-escalation patients, hepatocellular carcinoma was present in roughly 19, melanoma in approximately 15, renal cell carcinoma in 9 and head and neck cancer in 9. A male proportion of approximately 83% and a mean age of 60 years, ranging from roughly 20 to 80, were recorded for the dose-escalation cohort. Prior anti-PD-1, anti-PD-L1 or anti-CTLA-4 therapy was permitted, and checkpoint inhibitors had been received by 30% to 40% of dose-escalation patients. Partial responses were achieved by three dose-escalation patients, of whom one had hepatocellular carcinoma and two had cutaneous melanoma. Peripheral TCRbeta sequencing was intended to test whether TCR sequence diversity was altered and clonal T-cell expansion was caused by ivuxolimab. The paper reports the monotherapy dose-escalation portion (N = 52 patients) of the phase I ivuxolimab trial. Broader findings and caveats from the paper: Antigen specificity was not determined for the clonally expanded peripheral T cells. Low levels of normalized T-cell clonal expansion were also seen in some patients who did not respond. After ivuxolimab, expanded clones were on average more numerous among CD8+ T cells than among CD4+ T cells. In partial responders in the 0.1-3.0 mg/kg groups, normalized peripheral clonal expansion was found to be among the lowest, especially among CD8+ T cells. At doses of 0.1 to 3.0 mg/kg, clonal expansion of both CD4+ and CD8+ T cells in blood was seen between baseline and week 6.

For this clone: Its antigen remains unidentified. No qualities accompany the bases; no much larger clone lies one base away.

Genomic DNA was extracted from sorted cells for sequencing of the TCRbeta CDR3 region. TCRbeta CDR3 regions were sequenced using the immunoSEQ Assay. TCRdb re-hosts the immuneACCESS table, in-frame sequences only. Its copies lack some clones; in the studies checked, an unresolved V gene accounts for under half of them, and the cause for the rest is not known. This sample is represented by about 19,000 clones; less than 85% of them were singletons. In total, the top ten clones hold 25% to 40% of the sample. The trial excluded patients who had a history of autoimmune disease or who were on systemic immunosuppression. Peripheral blood for TCR sequencing was collected from all dose cohorts at baseline, on cycle 4 day 1, and on cycle 7 day 1. The samples were drawn from a first-in-human, open-label, multicenter phase I dose-escalation trial of ivuxolimab. Adults with locally advanced or metastatic melanoma, renal cell carcinoma, hepatocellular carcinoma or head and neck squamous cell carcinoma were enrolled in the trial. Before TCR sequencing, CD4+ T cells and CD8+ T cells were sorted from peripheral blood as separate populations.

Sample: CD4+ or CD8+ T cells sorted from blood, taken in a trial of the OX40 agonist ivuxolimab. The source of this sequence is an adult with an advanced solid tumor such as melanoma, head and neck, liver or kidney cancer.

The nucleotides are TGTGCCAGCAGCTTGATGTCCGCAGTGAAACTGTTTTTT. This translates into CASSLMSAVKLFF. The chain links TRBV5-8 with TRBJ1-4; the D gene is not confidently resolved. The CDR3 spans 13 residues, from the cysteine through the phenylalanine. Only the CDR3 portion is preserved as DNA: 39 bases, with reading frame beginning at the first base. The germline ends are 12 bases apart after V is trimmed by 1 base and J by 11 bases. The germline V gene sets CDR1 to SGHTS and CDR2 to YDEGEE.